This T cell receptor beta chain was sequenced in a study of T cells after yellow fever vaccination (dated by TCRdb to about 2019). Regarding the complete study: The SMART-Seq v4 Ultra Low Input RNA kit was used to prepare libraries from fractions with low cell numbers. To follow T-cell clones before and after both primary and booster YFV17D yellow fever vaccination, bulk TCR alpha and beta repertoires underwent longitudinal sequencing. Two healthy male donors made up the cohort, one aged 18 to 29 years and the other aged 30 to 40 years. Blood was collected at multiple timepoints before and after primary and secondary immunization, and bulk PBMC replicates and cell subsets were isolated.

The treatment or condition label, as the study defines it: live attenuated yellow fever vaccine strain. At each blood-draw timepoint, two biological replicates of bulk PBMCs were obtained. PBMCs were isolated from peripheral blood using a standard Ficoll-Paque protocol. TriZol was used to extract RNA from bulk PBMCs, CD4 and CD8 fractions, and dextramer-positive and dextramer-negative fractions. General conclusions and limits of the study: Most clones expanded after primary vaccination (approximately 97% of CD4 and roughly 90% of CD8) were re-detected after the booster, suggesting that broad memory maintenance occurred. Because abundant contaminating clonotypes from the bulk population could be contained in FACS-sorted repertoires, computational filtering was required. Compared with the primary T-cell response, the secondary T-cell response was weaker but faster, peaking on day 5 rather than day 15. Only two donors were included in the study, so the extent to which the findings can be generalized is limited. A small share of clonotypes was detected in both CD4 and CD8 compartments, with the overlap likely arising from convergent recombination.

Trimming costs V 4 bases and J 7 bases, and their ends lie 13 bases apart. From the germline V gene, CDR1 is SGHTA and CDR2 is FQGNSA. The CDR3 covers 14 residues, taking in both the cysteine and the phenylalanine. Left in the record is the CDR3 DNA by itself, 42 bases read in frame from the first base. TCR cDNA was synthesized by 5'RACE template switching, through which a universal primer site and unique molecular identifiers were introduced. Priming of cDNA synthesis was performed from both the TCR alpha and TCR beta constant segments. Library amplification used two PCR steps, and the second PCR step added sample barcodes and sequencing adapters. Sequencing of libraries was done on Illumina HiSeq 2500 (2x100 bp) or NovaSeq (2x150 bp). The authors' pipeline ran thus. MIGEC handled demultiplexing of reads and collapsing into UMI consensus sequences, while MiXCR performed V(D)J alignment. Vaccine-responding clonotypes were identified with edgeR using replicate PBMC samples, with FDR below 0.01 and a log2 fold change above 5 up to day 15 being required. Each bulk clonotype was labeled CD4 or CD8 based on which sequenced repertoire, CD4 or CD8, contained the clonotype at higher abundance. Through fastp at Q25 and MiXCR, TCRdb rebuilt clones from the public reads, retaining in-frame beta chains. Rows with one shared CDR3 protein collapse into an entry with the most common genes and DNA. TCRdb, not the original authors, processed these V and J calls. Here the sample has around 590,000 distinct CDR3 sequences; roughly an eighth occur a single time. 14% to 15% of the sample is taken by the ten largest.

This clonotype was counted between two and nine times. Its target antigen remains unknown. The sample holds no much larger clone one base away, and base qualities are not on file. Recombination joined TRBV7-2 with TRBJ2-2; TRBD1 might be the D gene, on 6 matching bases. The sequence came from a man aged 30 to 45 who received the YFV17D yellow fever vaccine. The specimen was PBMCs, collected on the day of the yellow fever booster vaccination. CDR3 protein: CASSSRTASGELFF. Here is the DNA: TGTGCCAGCAGCTCCCGGACAGCTAGCGGGGAGCTGTTTTTT. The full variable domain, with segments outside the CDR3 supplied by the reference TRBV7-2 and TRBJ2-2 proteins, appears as GAGVSQSPSNKVTEKGKDVELRCDPISGHTALYWYRQSLGQGLEFLIYFQGNSAPDKSGLPSDRFSAERTGGSVSTLTIQRTQQEDSAVYLCASSSRTASGELFFGEGSRLTVL.